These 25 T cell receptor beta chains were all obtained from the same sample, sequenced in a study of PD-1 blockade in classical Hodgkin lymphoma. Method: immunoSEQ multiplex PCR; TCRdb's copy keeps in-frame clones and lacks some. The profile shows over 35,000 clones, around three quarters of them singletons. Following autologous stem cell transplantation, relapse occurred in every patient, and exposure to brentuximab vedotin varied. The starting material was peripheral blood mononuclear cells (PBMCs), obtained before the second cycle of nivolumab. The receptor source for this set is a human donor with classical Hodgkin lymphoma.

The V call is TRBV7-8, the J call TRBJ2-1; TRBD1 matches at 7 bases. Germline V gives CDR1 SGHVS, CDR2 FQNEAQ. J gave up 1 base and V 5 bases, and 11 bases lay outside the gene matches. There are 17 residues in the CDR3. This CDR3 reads CASSTMTGYRSYNEQFF. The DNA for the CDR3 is TGTGCCAGCAGCACGATGACAGGGTACAGGTCCTACAATGAGCAGTTCTTC.

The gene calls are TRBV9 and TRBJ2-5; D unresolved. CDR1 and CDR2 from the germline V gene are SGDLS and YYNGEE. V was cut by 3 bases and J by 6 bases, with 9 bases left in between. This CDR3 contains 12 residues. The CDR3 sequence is CASSAPGKTQYF. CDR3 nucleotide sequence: TGTGCCAGCAGCGCCCCCGGAAAGACCCAGTACTTC.

The CDR3 region has the DNA TGTGCCATCGGTACGAGAATGAACACCGGGGAGCTGTTTTTT. Translation: CAIGTRMNTGELFF. V and J are TRBV10-3 and TRBJ2-2; D call uncertain. With 8 bases removed from V and 1 base from J, the gap between germline ends came to 11 bases. There are 14 residues in the CDR3. Germline V gene data show CDR1 as ENHRY and CDR2 as SYGVKD.

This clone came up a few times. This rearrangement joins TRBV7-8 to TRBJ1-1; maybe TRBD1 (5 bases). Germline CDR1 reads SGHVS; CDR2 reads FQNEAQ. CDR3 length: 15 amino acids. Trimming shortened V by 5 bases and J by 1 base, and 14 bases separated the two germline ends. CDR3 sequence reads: CASSPDGASNTEAFF. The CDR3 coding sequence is TGTGCCAGCAGCCCAGACGGGGCCTCGAACACTGAAGCTTTCTTT.

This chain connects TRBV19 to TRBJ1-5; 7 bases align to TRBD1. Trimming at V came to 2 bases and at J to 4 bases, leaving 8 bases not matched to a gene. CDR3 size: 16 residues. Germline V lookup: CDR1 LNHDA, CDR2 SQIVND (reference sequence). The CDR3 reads CASSIRSTGSNQPQHF. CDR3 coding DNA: TGTGCCAGTAGTATACGATCGACAGGGAGTAATCAGCCCCAGCATTTT. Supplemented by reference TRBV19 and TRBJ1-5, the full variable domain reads DGGITQSPKYLFRKEGQNVTLSCEQNLNHDAMYWYRQDPGQGLRLIYYSQIVNDFQKGDIAEGYSVSREKKESFPLTVTSAQKNPTAFYLCASSIRSTGSNQPQHFGDGTRLSIL.

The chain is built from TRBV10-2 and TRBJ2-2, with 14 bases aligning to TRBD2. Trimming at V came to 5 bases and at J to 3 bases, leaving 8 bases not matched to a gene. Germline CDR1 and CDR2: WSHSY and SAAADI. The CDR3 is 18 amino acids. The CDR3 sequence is CASSPGLAGEEDTGELFF. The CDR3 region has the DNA TGCGCCAGCAGTCCGGGACTAGCGGGAGAGGAGGACACCGGGGAGCTGTTTTTT.

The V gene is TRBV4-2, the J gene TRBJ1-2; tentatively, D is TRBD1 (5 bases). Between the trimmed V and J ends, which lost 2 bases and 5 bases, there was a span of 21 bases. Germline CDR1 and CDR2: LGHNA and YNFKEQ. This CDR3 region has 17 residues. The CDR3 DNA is TGTGCCAGCAGCCAAACCCAAATATCTGACAGAGCTTATGGCTACACCTTC. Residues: CASSQTQISDRAYGYTF.

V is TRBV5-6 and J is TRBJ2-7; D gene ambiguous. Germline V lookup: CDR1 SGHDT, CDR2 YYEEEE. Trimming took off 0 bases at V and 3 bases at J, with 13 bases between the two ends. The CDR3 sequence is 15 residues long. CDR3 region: CASSLGPASHYEQYF. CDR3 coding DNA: TGTGCCAGCAGCTTGGGTCCAGCGTCCCACTACGAGCAGTACTTC.

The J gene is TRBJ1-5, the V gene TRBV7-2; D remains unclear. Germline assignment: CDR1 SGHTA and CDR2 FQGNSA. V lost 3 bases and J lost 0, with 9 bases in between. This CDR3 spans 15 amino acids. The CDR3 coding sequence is TGTGCCAGCAGCTTCGGATCTTATAGCAATCAGCCCCAGCATTTT. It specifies CASSFGSYSNQPQHF.

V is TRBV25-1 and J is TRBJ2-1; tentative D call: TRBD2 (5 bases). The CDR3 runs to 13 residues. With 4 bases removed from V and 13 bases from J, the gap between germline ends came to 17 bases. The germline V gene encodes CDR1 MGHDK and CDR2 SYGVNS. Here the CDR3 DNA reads TGTGCCAGCAGTGCCGATCCGGGATCGTCCCAGTTCTTC. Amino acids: CASSADPGSSQFF.

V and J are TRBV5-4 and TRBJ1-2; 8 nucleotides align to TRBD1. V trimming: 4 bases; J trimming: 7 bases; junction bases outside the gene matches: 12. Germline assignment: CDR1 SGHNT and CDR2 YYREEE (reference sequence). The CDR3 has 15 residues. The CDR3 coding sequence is TGTGCCAGCAGCGGGGGGACGGGCAGGGGGCTTGGCTACACCTTC. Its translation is CASSGGTGRGLGYTF. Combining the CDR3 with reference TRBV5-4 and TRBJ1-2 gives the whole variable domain ETGVTQSPTHLIKTRGQQVTLRCSSQSGHNTVSWYQQALGQGPQFIFQYYREEENGRGNFPPRFSGLQFPNYSSELNVNALELDDSALYLCASSGGTGRGLGYTFGSGTRLTVV.

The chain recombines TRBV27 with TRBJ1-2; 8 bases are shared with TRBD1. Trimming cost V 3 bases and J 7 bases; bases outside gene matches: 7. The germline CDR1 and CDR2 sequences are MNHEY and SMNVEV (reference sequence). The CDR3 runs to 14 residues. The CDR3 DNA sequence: TGTGCCAGCAGTTTCGGACAGGGCCTCGCTGGCTACACCTTC. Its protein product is CASSFGQGLAGYTF.

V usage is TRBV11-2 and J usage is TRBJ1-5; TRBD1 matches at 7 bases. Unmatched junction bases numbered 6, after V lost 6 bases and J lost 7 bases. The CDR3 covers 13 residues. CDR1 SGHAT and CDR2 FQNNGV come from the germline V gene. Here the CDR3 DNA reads TGTGCCAGCAGTGGGGAGGGGGCACAGCCCCAGCATTTT. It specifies CASSGEGAQPQHF.

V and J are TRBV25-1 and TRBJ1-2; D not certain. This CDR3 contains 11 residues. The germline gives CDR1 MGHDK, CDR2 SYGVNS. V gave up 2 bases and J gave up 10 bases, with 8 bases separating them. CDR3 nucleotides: TGTGCCAGCAGTGAAGGTCAAATCTACACCTTC. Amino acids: CASSEGQIYTF.

CDR3 DNA: TGTGCCAGCAGCTTAGCCGGGACAGGGGATAATTCACCCCTCCACTTT. As protein: CASSLAGTGDNSPLHF. The chain links TRBV7-9 to TRBJ1-6; 10 bases are shared with TRBD1. This CDR3 has 16 amino acids. Germline loops: CDR1 SEHNR, CDR2 FQNEAQ (reference sequence). V gave up 0 bases and J gave up 5 bases; unmatched junction bases: 1.

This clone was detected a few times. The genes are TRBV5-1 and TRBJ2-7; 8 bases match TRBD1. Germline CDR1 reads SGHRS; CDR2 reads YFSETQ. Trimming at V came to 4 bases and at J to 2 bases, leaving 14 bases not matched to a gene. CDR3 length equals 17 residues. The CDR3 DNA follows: TGCGCCAGCAGCACGACAGGGGTGAGGAGCGCGCCCTACGAGCAGTACTTC. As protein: CASSTTGVRSAPYEQYF.

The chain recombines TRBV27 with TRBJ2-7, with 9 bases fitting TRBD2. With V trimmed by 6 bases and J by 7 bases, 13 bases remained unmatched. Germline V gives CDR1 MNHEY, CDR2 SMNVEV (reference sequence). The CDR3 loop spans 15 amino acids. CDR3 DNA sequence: TGTGCCAGCAGCCCGGTGGGGCTAGCGGGACGAGAGCAGTACTTC. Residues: CASSPVGLAGREQYF.

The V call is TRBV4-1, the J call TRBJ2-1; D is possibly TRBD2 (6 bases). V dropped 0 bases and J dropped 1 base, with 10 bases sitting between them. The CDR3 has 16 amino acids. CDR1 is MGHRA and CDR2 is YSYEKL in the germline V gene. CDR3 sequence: CASSQDGGTSYNEQFF. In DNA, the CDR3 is TGCGCCAGCAGCCAAGATGGAGGGACTTCCTACAATGAGCAGTTCTTC.

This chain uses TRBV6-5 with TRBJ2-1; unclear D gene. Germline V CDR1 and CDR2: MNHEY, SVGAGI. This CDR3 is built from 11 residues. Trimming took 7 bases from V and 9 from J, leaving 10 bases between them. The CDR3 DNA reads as TGTGCCAGCAATCCCCCGCCTGAGCAGTTCTTC. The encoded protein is CASNPPPEQFF.

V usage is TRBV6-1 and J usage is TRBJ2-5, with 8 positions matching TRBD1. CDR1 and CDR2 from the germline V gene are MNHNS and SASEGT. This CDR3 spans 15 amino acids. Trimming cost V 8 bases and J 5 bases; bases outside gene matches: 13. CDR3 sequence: CASGEDRADRETQYF. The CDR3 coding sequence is TGTGCCAGCGGGGAGGACAGGGCCGACCGGGAGACCCAGTACTTC.

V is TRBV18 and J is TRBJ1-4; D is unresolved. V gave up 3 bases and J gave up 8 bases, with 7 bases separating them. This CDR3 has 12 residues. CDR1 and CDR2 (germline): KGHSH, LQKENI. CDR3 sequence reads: CASSPDGEKLFF. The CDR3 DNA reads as TGTGCCAGCTCACCGGACGGGGAAAAACTGTTTTTT.

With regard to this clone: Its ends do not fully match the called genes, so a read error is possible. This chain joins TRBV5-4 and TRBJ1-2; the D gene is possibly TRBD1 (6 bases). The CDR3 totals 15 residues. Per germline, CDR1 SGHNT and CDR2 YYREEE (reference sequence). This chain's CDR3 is CATSINGGAGLSYTF. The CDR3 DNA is TGTGCCACCAGCATTAACGGGGGCGCAGGATTGAGCTACACCTTC.

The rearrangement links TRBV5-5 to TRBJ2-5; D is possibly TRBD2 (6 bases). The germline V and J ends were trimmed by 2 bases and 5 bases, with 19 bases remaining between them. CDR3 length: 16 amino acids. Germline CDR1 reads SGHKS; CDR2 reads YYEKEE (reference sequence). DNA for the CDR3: TGTGCCAGCAGCTTCTTTCTGACTAGGGTGGAGGAGACCCAGTACTTC. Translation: CASSFFLTRVEETQYF.

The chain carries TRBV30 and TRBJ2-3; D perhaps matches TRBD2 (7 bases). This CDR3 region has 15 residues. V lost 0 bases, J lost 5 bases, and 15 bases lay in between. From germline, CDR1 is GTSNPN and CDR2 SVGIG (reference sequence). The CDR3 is CAWSVLGGQGDTQYF. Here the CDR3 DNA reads TGTGCCTGGAGTGTACTCGGGGGGCAGGGAGATACGCAGTATTTT.

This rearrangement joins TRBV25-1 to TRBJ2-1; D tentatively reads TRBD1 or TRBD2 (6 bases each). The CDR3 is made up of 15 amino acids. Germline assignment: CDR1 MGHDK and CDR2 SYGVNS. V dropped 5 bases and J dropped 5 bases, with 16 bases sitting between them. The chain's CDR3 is CASSPARGDHNEQFF. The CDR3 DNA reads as TGTGCCAGCAGTCCCGCAAGGGGGGATCACAATGAGCAGTTCTTC. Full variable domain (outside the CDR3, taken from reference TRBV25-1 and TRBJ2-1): EADIYQTPRYLVIGTGKKITLECSQTMGHDKMYWYQQDPGMELHLIHYSYGVNSTEKGDLSSESTVSRIRTEHFPLTLESARPSHTSQYLCASSPARGDHNEQFFGPGTRLTVL.